The source of this TCR beta chain is a study of T cells in Graves' hyperthyroidism and ophthalmopathy. Whole-study findings and limits: Most clonotypes expanded in the thyroid (above 0.001) were also present in blood.

Amplified TCR beta CDR3 regions came from RNA transcripts. HTBI primers were the set used in a first-round RT-PCR of the TCR CDR3. TCRdb analysed the multiplex PCR reads with MiXCR anew, one entry per CDR3 protein. This sample has hundreds of thousands of distinct CDR3 sequences, with 11% to 15% found just once. Notes on this clonotype: The antigen remains unidentified.

Stable hyperthyroidism: no ophthalmopathy progression over 18 months of follow-up. The hyperthyroidism patients had all been newly diagnosed, and their disease duration was under 2 months. Their ages ranged from 18 to 65 years. Trimming left V 3 bases short and J 1 base short, with 13 bases between. The CDR3 has 15 residues. Germline values: CDR1 MGHRA, CDR2 YSYEKL. Sequenced material: blood. The J gene is TRBJ2-7, the V gene TRBV4-1; D call uncertain. The TCR sequence derives from a woman under 30 with Graves' hyperthyroidism. CDR3 DNA sequence: TGCGCCAGCAGCCATCCCTTAAGCGAGTCCTACGAGCAGTACTTC. Encoded protein: CASSHPLSESYEQYF.